The clone carrying this T cell receptor (beta chain) was found once. Its antigen is unidentified. The authors ran a second PCR of 7 to 11 cycles using a sample-barcoded 5' primer and a J-beta primer mix. A single record per CDR3 protein comes from TCRdb applying MiXCR to the 5' RACE reads. The sample yields 1.4 million to 1.5 million distinct CDR3 sequences, around 42% seen once. V trimming: 6 bases; J trimming: 1 base; junction bases outside the gene matches: 11. The V gene's germline CDR1 is ENHRY and CDR2 SYGVKD. CDR3 length: 16 amino acids. These data originate in a study of blood T cells in healthy people across ages. Study-wide results and caveats: Nothing was known about donor CMV status, and this possibly confounded expanded clonotype changes. It was not possible, with unsorted PBMCs, to conclusively compare naive and antigen-experienced cells.

Sequencing was carried out using blood. This TCR was recovered from a woman aged 18-29 years in good health. The chain joins TRBV10-3 to TRBJ1-1; 7 nucleotides align to TRBD1. This chain's CDR3 is CAIRASAGTENTEAFF. The CDR3 region has the DNA TGTGCCATCAGGGCATCCGCCGGGACAGAGAACACTGAAGCTTTCTTT.